This is a list of T cell receptor beta chains from one sample in a study of T-cell memory formation after mild COVID-19. TCRdb reprocessed the 5' RACE reads with MiXCR, giving one entry per CDR3 protein. The data contain more than 110,000 distinct CDR3 sequences, 14% of them singletons. The sequencing sample was made of PBMCs or a T cell subset sorted from them (not recorded which). Receptors originate from an adult woman who had mild COVID-19 (a few samples of this study predate the infection). Cell type and time point are not known. The conserved cysteine and the conserved F or W are not part of the CDR3 here. The order of the fields is V gene, CDR3 length, CDR3 protein.

V gene: TRBV29-1; CDR3 length: 12; CDR3 protein: SVLDRSSNQPQH
V gene: TRBV6-5; CDR3 length: 13; CDR3 protein: ASSPGRTSNQPQH
V gene: TRBV29-1; CDR3 length: 13; CDR3 protein: SAGETGDLEREQY
V gene: TRBV7-9; CDR3 length: 12; CDR3 protein: ASSAQLAKNIQY
V gene: TRBV24-1; CDR3 length: 12; CDR3 protein: ATSGGLGHNEQF
V gene: TRBV6-5; CDR3 length: 14; CDR3 protein: ASSYSTSGTYNEQF
V gene: TRBV6-6; CDR3 length: 10; CDR3 protein: ASSYVEDEQY
V gene: TRBV9; CDR3 length: 13; CDR3 protein: ASSPPRGAIDTQY
V gene: TRBV3-1; CDR3 length: 14; CDR3 protein: ASSQDSGGRDTEAF
V gene: TRBV19; CDR3 length: 11; CDR3 protein: ASSAGWDYEQY